This T cell receptor beta chain was recovered during a study of T cells in Graves' hyperthyroidism and ophthalmopathy. Whole-study context: The authors collected peripheral blood at initial diagnosis, before any treatment. Findings and caveats of the study: Most thyroid clonotypes expanded above 0.001 appeared in blood too. Ophthalmopathy stood apart from stable hyperthyroidism in a 13 V-J model.

The CDR3 loop spans 14 amino acids. V dropped 3 bases and J dropped 5 bases, with 16 bases sitting between them. Germline CDR1 reads DFQATT; CDR2 reads SNEGSKA (reference sequence). Ten or more counts support this clonotype. The target antigen is unknown. RNA transcripts were the template for amplifying TCR beta CDR3 regions. HTBI primers were used for first-round RT-PCR of the TCR CDR3. TCRdb fed the multiplex PCR reads into MiXCR, producing one record per CDR3 protein. The table shows hundreds of thousands of distinct CDR3 sequences, with about 14% occurring only once. Criteria for exclusion of patients were uncontrolled infection, other autoimmune disease, pregnancy or lactation.

Material for sequencing was blood. The TCR comes from a woman in her forties or fifties with Graves' ophthalmopathy. The J gene is TRBJ1-1, the V gene TRBV20-1; no firm D call. The CDR3 is CSARFRAGRTEAFF. The CDR3 DNA sequence: TGCAGTGCTAGGTTCCGCGCAGGTCGGACTGAAGCTTTCTTT.